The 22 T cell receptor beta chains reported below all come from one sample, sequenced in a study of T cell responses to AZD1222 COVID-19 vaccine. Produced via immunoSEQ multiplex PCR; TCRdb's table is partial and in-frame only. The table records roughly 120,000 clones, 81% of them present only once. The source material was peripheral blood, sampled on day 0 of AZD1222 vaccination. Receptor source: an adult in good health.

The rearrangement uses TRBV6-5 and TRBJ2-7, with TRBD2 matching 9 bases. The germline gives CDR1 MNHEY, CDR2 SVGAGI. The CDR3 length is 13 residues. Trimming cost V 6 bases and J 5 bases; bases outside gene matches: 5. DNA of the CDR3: TGTGCCAGCAGCTTTATAGCGGGAGACGAGCAGTACTTC. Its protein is CASSFIAGDEQYF.

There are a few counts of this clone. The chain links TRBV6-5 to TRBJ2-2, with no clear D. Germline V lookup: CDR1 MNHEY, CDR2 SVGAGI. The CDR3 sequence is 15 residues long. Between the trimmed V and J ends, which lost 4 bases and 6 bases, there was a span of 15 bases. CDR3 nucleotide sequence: TGTGCCAGCAGTTTTTCCTTTGGTATGGCCGGGGAGCTGTTTTTT. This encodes CASSFSFGMAGELFF.

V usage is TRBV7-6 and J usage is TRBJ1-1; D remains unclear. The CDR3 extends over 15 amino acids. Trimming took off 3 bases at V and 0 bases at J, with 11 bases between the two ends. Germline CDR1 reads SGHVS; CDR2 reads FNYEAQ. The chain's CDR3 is CASSFRPIMNTEAFF. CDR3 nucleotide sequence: TGTGCCAGCAGCTTCAGACCGATTATGAACACTGAAGCTTTCTTT.

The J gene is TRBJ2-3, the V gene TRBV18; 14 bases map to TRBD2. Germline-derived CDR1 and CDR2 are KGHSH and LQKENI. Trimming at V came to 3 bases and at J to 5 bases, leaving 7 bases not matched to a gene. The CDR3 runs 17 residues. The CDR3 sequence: CASSPPGLAGEKDTQYF. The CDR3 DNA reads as TGTGCCAGCTCACCTCCGGGACTAGCGGGAGAAAAAGATACGCAGTATTTT.

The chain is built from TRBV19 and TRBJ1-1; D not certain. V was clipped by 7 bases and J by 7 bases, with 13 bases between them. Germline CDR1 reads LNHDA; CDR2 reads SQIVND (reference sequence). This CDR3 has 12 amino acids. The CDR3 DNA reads TGTGCCAGTAAAACCAATACAATTGAAGCTTTCTTT. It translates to CASKTNTIEAFF.

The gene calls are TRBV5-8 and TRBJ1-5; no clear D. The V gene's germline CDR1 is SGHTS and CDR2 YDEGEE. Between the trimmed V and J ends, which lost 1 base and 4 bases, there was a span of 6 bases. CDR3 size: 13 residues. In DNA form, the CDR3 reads TGTGCCAGCAGCTTGACGGAAAATCAGCCCCAGCATTTT. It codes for CASSLTENQPQHF.

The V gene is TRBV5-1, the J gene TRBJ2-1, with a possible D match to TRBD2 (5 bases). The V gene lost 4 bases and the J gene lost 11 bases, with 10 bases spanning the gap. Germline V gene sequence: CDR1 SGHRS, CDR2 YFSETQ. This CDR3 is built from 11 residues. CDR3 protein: CASSDPGKQFF. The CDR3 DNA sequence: TGCGCCAGCAGCGACCCGGGGAAGCAGTTCTTC.

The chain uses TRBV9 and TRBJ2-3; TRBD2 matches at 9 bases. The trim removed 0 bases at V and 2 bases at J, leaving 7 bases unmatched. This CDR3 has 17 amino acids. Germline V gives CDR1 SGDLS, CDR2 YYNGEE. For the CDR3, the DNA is TGTGCCAGCAGCGTAGGGCTAGCGGGGAGTAACACAGATACGCAGTATTTT. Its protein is CASSVGLAGSNTDTQYF.

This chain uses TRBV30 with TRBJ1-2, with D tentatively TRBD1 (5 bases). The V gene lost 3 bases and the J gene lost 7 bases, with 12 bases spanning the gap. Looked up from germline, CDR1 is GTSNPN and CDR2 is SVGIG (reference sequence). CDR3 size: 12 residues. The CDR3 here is CAWRTQGGGYTF. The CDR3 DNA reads TGTGCCTGGAGAACGCAGGGCGGTGGCTACACCTTC.

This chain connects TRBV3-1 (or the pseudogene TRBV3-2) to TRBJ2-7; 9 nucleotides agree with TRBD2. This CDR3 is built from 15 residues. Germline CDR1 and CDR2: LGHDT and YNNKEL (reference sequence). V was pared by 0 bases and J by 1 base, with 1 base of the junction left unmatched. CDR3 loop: CASSQEAGGSYEQYF. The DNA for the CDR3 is TGTGCCAGCAGCCAAGAAGCGGGGGGTTCCTACGAGCAGTACTTC.

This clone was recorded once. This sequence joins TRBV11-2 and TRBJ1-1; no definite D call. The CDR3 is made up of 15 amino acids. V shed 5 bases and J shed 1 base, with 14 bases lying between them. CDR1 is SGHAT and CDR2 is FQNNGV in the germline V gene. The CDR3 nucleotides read TGTGCCAGCAGCCCAATTCGGCCCAAGAACACTGAAGCTTTCTTT. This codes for CASSPIRPKNTEAFF.

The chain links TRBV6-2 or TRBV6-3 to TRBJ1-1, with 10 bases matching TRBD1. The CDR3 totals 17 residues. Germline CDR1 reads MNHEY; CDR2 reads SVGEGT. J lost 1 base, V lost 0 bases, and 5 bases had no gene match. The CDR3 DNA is TGTGCCAGCAGTTACTCGGCCAGGACAGGGGGGAACACTGAAGCTTTCTTT. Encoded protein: CASSYSARTGGNTEAFF.

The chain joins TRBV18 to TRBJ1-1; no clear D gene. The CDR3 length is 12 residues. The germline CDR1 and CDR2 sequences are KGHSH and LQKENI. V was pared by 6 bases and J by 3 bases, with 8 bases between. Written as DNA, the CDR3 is TGTGCCAGCTCCGCCAGCTACACTGAAGCTTTCTTT. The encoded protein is CASSASYTEAFF. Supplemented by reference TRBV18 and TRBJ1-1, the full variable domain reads NAGVMQNPRHLVRRRGQEARLRCSPMKGHSHVYWYRQLPEEGLKFMVYLQKENIIDESGMPKERFSAEFPKEGPSILRIQQVVRGDSAAYFCASSASYTEAFFGQGTRLTVV.

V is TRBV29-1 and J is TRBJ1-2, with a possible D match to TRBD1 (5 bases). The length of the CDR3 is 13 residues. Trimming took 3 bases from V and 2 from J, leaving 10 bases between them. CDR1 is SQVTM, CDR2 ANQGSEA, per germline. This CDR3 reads CSVDHRNNYGYTF. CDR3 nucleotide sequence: TGCAGCGTTGACCACAGGAACAACTATGGCTACACCTTC. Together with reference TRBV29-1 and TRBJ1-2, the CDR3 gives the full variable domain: SAVISQKPSRDICQRGTSLTIQCQVDSQVTMMFWYRQQPGQSLTLIATANQGSEATYESGFVIDKFPISRPNLTFSTLTVSNMSPEDSSIYLCSVDHRNNYGYTFGSGTRLTVV.

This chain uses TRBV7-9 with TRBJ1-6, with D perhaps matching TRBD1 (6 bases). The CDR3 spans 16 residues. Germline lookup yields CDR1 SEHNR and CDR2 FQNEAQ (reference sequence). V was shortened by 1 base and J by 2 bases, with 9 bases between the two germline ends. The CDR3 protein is CASSLEAGAYNSPLHF. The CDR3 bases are TGTGCCAGCAGCTTAGAGGCAGGGGCCTATAATTCACCCCTCCACTTT.

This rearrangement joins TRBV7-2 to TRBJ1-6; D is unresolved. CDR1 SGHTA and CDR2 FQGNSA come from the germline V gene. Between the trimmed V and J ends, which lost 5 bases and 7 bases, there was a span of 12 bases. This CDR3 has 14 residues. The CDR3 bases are TGTGCCAGCAGCGCCGGACGGCAAAATTCACCCCTCCACTTT. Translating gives CASSAGRQNSPLHF.

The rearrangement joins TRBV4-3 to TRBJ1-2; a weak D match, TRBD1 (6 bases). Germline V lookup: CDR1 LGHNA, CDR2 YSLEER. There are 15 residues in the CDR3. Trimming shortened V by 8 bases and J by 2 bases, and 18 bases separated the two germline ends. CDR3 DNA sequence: TGCGCCAGCCCCCCCAAGGGGGGGGGCAACTATGGCTACACCTTC. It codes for CASPPKGGGNYGYTF.

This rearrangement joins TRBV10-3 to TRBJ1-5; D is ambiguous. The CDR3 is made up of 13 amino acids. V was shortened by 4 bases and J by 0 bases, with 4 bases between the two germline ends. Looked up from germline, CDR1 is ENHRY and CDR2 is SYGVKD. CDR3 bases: TGTGCCATCAGTGGGGGTAGCAATCAGCCCCAGCATTTT. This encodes CAISGGSNQPQHF.

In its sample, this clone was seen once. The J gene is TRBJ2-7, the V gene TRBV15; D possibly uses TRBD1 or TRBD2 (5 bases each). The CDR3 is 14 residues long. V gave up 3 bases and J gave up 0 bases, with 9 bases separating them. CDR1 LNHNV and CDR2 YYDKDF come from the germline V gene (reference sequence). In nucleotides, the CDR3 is TGTGCCACCAGCAGGGGACGGAACTCCTACGAGCAGTACTTC. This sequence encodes CATSRGRNSYEQYF.

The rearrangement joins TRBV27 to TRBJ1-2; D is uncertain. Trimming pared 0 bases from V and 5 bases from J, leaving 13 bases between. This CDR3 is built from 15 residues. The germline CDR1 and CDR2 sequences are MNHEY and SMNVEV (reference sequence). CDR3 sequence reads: CASSLSAATRYGYTF. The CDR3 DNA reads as TGTGCCAGCAGTTTATCTGCCGCCACCCGATATGGCTACACCTTC.

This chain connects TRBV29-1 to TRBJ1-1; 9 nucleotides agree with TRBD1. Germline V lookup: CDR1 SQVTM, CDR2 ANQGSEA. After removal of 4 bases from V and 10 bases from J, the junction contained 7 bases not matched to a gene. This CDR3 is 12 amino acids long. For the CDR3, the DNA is TGCAGCGTTGCGACACAGGGGGCGAGAGCTTTCTTT. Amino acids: CSVATQGARAFF.

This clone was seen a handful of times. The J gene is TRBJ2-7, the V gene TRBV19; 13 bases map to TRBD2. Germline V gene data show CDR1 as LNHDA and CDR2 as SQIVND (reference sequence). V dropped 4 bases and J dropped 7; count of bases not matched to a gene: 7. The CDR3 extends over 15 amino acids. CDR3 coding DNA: TGTGCCAGTAGTACCCGACAGGGACTAGCGGGGGAGCAGTACTTC. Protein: CASSTRQGLAGEQYF.